This T cell receptor (beta chain) was profiled in a study of shared clonotypes between healthy human individuals. With ten immunoSEQ deep assay plates, unsorted PBMC DNA underwent sequencing. Repertoires were generated with immunoSEQ multiplex PCR, while TCRdb's copy carries only in-frame clones and drops some. The data show 470,000 or so clones, with around 80% seen just once and more than 10% held by the top ten. This clone was seen repeatedly, ten times or more. At the DNA level, this CDR3 is encoded by other sequences in the same sample as well. The CDR3 has 15 residues. V shed 8 bases, J shed 9 bases, and the junction held 12 bases outside the gene matches. CDR1 and CDR2 (germline): SNHLY, FYNNEI.

This receptor was taken from a woman aged 40 to 49 in good health. Some clones in this sample may be carry-over from other donors' samples. Sequencing was performed on PBMCs. The gene calls are TRBV2 and TRBJ2-1; 11 positions agree with TRBD2. CDR3 sequence reads: CASSLTSGIEGEQFF. The CDR3, as DNA: TGTGCCAGCTCTCTGACTAGCGGGATAGAAGGTGAGCAGTTCTTC. Variable domain in full (rest from reference TRBV2 and TRBJ2-1): EPEVTQTPSHQVTQMGQEVILRCVPISNHLYFYWYRQILGQKVEFLVSFYNNEISEKSEIFDDQFSVERPDGSNFTLKIRSTKLEDSAMYFCASSLTSGIEGEQFFGPGTRLTVL.